One TCR beta chain is described in this entry. The sample belongs to a study of blood T cell repertoires in COVID-19. In the study overall: Researchers got acute and convalescent COVID-19 samples from the United States, Italy and Spain.

Profiled with immunoSEQ multiplex PCR; TCRdb holds only in-frame clones, not every one. The repertoire holds 300,000 to 400,000 clones, with around 86% as singletons. The TCR sequence derives from a woman between 40 and 55 years old with acute COVID-19. The sample was PBMCs or T cells enriched from blood (not recorded which).

This CDR3 reads CASSLQPWTGGTDTQYF. The CDR3 DNA reads as TGTGCCAGCAGCTTGCAGCCGTGGACAGGGGGCACAGATACGCAGTATTTT. The chain joins TRBV5-5 to TRBJ2-3; the match to TRBD1 covers 9 bases. Unmatched junction bases numbered 7, after V lost 1 base and J lost 1 base. Germline V gives CDR1 SGHKS, CDR2 YYEKEE (reference sequence). CDR3 length: 17 amino acids.